Following are 16 T cell receptor beta chains from one sample sequenced in a study of blood T cell repertoires in COVID-19. Clones were read by immunoSEQ multiplex PCR, and TCRdb kept only the in-frame ones, dropping some. The table has some 190,000 clones, 75% to 85% seen once. Material for sequencing was PBMCs or T cells enriched from blood (not recorded which). These receptors all stem from a man younger than 45 with acute COVID-19.

The genes are TRBV28 and TRBJ1-5; 9 positions agree with TRBD1. The CDR3 totals 13 residues. J gave up 11 bases and V 4 bases, and 6 bases lay outside the gene matches. CDR1 and CDR2 (germline): MDHEN, SYDVKM. In DNA, the CDR3 is TGTGCCAGCAGTTCCGGGACAGGGTTAGCCCAGCATTTT. As protein: CASSSGTGLAQHF.

The J gene is TRBJ2-1, the V gene TRBV27; TRBD1 matches at 8 bases. CDR1 is MNHEY, CDR2 SMNVEV, per germline (reference sequence). J gave up 4 bases and V 1 base, and 6 bases lay outside the gene matches. The CDR3 sequence is 16 residues long. This chain's CDR3 is CASSLFPGGNYNEQFF. The CDR3, as DNA: TGTGCCAGCAGTTTATTCCCAGGGGGCAATTACAATGAGCAGTTCTTC.

The rearrangement joins TRBV10-3 to TRBJ1-6, with TRBD1 matching 7 bases. Germline lookup yields CDR1 ENHRY and CDR2 SYGVKD. This CDR3 is 13 amino acids long. V was clipped by 10 bases and J by 7 bases; unmatched bases: 7. The CDR3 protein is CATHRDSNSPLHF. The DNA of the CDR3 is TGTGCCACCCACCGGGACAGCAATTCACCCCTCCACTTT.

The V and J genes are TRBV2 and TRBJ1-4; 8 bases match TRBD1. V lost 4 bases, J lost 5 bases, and 0 bases stayed unmatched. Germline lookup yields CDR1 SNHLY and CDR2 FYNNEI. This CDR3 contains 13 residues. The DNA of the CDR3 is TGTGCCAGCAGTGGGACAGGGAATGAAAAACTGTTTTTT. This codes for CASSGTGNEKLFF.

The genes are TRBV28 and TRBJ2-4; D ambiguous. The CDR3 has 13 amino acids. CDR1 and CDR2 from the germline V gene are MDHEN and SYDVKM. Trimming left V 10 bases short and J 0 bases short, with 10 bases between. CDR3 DNA: TGTGCCACCGCCGGCGGAGCCAAAAACATTCAGTACTTC. This sequence encodes CATAGGAKNIQYF.

The CDR3 protein is CASSYSIGGYGYTF. DNA of the CDR3: TGTGCCAGCAGTTACTCAATAGGCGGTTATGGCTACACCTTC. The rearrangement links TRBV6-5 to TRBJ1-2; D unresolved. CDR3 size: 14 residues. Trimming removed 0 bases at V and 5 bases at J, with 10 bases between. From germline, CDR1 is MNHEY and CDR2 SVGAGI.

The V call is TRBV12-3 or TRBV12-4, the J call TRBJ1-2; D is unresolved. This CDR3 contains 13 residues. Trimming cost V 5 bases and J 8 bases, with 15 bases left between them. The CDR3 loop reads CASSPTVRGGYTF. For the CDR3, the DNA is TGTGCCAGCAGTCCGACGGTCCGCGGCGGCTACACCTTC.

V and J are TRBV9 and TRBJ1-4; 7 positions match TRBD1. Germline CDR1 reads SGDLS; CDR2 reads YYNGEE. The CDR3 is made up of 14 amino acids. Germline trimming cut 3 bases from V and 1 base from J; bases unmatched to any gene: 0. The CDR3 DNA sequence: TGTGCCAGCAGCGGACAGGGAACTAATGAAAAACTGTTTTTT. As protein: CASSGQGTNEKLFF.

The chain couples TRBV9 to TRBJ1-2; 7 bases are shared with TRBD1. The CDR3 is 16 amino acids. The germline gives CDR1 SGDLS, CDR2 YYNGEE. V lost 0 bases, J lost 0 bases, and 5 bases stayed unmatched. The CDR3 here is CASSVALGGPNYGYTF. DNA for the CDR3: TGTGCCAGCAGCGTAGCATTAGGGGGCCCTAACTATGGCTACACCTTC.

This chain links TRBV3-1 (or the pseudogene TRBV3-2) with TRBJ2-1, with 9 nucleotides matching TRBD2. The CDR3 has 16 amino acids. The junction had 3 bases not matched to a gene; V was cut back by 1 base and J by 2 bases. CDR1 and CDR2 from the germline V gene are LGHDT and YNNKEL (reference sequence). CDR3 residues: CASSQGSGGTYNEQFF. In DNA form, the CDR3 reads TGTGCCAGCAGCCAAGGGAGCGGGGGGACCTACAATGAGCAGTTCTTC.

The rearrangement uses TRBV19 and TRBJ2-2; D perhaps matches TRBD2 (6 bases). The CDR3 is made up of 16 amino acids. The V gene lost 6 bases and the J gene lost 6 bases, with 20 bases spanning the gap. Germline V lookup: CDR1 LNHDA, CDR2 SQIVND (reference sequence). The CDR3 sequence: CASSLAGTIAPGELFF. The CDR3 DNA sequence: TGTGCCAGTAGCCTGGCGGGGACCATCGCACCCGGGGAGCTGTTTTTT.

The chain links TRBV9 to TRBJ2-1; 9 positions agree with TRBD1. The CDR3 consists of 15 residues. Germline loops: CDR1 SGDLS, CDR2 YYNGEE. V gave up 2 bases and J gave up 3 bases; unmatched junction bases: 3. The CDR3 here is CASSVGQGHYNEQFF. Written as DNA, the CDR3 is TGTGCCAGCAGCGTGGGACAGGGACACTACAATGAGCAGTTCTTC. The complete variable domain, with remaining parts taken from reference TRBV9 and TRBJ2-1, reads DSGVTQTPKHLITATGQRVTLRCSPRSGDLSVYWYQQSLDQGLQFLIQYYNGEERAKGNILERFSAQQFPDLHSELNLSSLELGDSALYFCASSVGQGHYNEQFFGPGTRLTVL.

The CDR3 DNA follows: TGTGCCAGCAGCTCGGCACAGGGCGGGTCCTACAATGAGCAGTTCTTC. This codes for CASSSAQGGSYNEQFF. V is TRBV13 and J is TRBJ2-1, with D perhaps TRBD1 (6 bases). The V gene's germline CDR1 is PRHDT and CDR2 FYEKMQ (reference sequence). The V end was cut by 4 bases, the J end by 1 base, with 14 bases between. This CDR3 has 16 residues.

V usage is TRBV7-6 and J usage is TRBJ2-2, with 12 bases matching TRBD1. Per the germline V gene, CDR1 is SGHVS and CDR2 is FNYEAQ. J lost 6 bases, V lost 4 bases, and 15 bases had no gene match. This CDR3 is 19 amino acids long. As DNA, the CDR3 is TGTGCCAGCAGCTCCGTGGGACAGGGGGCCCTTTTACTTCCCGGGGAGCTGTTTTTT. Protein: CASSSVGQGALLLPGELFF.

The V and J genes are TRBV6-5 and TRBJ1-6; 7 bases fit TRBD1. Germline CDR1 is MNHEY and CDR2 is SVGAGI. CDR3 length equals 15 residues. The ends lost 5 bases at V and 5 bases at J; junction bases unmatched: 6. CDR3 sequence: CASSPDRDHNSPLHF. CDR3 DNA: TGTGCCAGCAGTCCTGACAGGGACCATAATTCACCCCTCCACTTT.

V and J are TRBV29-1 and TRBJ1-1; D not resolved. The CDR3 length is 11 residues. The V gene's germline CDR1 is SQVTM and CDR2 ANQGSEA. V was trimmed by 7 bases and J by 1 base, leaving 7 bases between them. CDR3 DNA sequence: TGCAGCGCGATAGAGAACACTGAAGCTTTCTTT. Translation: CSAIENTEAFF.